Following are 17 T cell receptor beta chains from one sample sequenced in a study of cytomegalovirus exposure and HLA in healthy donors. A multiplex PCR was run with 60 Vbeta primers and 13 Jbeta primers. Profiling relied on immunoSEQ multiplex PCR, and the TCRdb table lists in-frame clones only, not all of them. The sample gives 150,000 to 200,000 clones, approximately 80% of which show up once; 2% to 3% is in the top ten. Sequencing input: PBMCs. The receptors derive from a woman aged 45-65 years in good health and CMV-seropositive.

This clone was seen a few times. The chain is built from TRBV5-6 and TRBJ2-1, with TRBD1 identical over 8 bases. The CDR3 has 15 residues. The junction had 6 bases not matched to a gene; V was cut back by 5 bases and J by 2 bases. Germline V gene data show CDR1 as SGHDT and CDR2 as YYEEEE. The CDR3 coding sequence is TGTGCCAGCAGAGACGGACAGGGCCCCTACAATGAGCAGTTCTTC. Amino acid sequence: CASRDGQGPYNEQFF. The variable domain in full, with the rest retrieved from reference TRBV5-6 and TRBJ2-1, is DAGVTQSPTHLIKTRGQQVTLRCSPKSGHDTVSWYQQALGQGPQFIFQYYEEEERQRGNFPDRFSGHQFPNYSSELNVNALLLGDSALYLCASRDGQGPYNEQFFGPGTRLTVL.

CDR3 in amino acids: CASSDAGAVVYEQYF. As DNA, the CDR3 is TGTGCCAGCAGCGATGCAGGGGCCGTGGTCTACGAGCAGTACTTC. The gene calls are TRBV7-6 and TRBJ2-7, with a tentative D call TRBD1 (6 bases). Trimming pared 5 bases from V and 3 bases from J, leaving 17 bases between. The CDR3 runs to 15 residues. The germline gives CDR1 SGHVS, CDR2 FNYEAQ.

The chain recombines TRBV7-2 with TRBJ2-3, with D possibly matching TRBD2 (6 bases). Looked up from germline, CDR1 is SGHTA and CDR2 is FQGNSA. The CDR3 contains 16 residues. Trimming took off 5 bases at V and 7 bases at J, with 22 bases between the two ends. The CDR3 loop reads CASSSGSSVKAYTQYF. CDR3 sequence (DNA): TGTGCCAGCAGCAGCGGTTCTAGCGTAAAAGCTTATACGCAGTATTTT. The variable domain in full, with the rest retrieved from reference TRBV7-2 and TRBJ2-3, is GAGVSQSPSNKVTEKGKDVELRCDPISGHTALYWYRQSLGQGLEFLIYFQGNSAPDKSGLPSDRFSAERTGGSVSTLTIQRTQQEDSAVYLCASSSGSSVKAYTQYFGPGTRLTVL.

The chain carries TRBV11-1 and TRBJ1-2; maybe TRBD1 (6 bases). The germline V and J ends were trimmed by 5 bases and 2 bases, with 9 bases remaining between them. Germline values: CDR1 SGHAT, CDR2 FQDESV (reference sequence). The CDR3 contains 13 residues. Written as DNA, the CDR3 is TGTGCCAGCAGCGAGGGGGAAAACTATGGCTACACCTTC. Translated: CASSEGENYGYTF.

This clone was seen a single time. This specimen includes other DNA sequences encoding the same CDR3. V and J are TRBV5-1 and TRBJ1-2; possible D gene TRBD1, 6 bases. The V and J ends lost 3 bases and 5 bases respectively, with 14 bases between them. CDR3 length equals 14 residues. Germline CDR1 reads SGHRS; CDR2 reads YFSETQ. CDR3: CASSSDRISYGYTF. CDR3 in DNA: TGCGCCAGCAGCTCCGACAGGATTTCTTATGGCTACACCTTC.

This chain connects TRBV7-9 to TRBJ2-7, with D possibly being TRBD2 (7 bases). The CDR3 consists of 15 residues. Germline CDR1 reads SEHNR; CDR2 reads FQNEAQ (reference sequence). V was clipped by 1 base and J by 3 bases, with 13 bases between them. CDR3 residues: CASSLVGGLGYEQYF. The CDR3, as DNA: TGTGCCAGCAGCTTAGTGGGGGGGCTTGGCTACGAGCAGTACTTC.

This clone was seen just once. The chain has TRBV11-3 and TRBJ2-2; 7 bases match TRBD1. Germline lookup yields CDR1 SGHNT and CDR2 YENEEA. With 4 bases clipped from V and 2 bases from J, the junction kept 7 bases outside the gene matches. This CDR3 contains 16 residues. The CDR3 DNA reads TGTGCCAGCAGCTCACCGACAGGGACCAACACCGGGGAGCTGTTTTTT. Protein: CASSSPTGTNTGELFF.

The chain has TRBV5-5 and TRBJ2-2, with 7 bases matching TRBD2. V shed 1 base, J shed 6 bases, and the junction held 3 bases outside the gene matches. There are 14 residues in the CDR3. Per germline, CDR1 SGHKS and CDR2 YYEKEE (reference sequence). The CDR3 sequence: CASSLILASGELFF. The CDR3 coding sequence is TGTGCCAGCAGCTTGATACTAGCGTCCGGGGAGCTGTTTTTT. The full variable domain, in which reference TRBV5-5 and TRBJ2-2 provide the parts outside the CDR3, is DAGVTQSPTHLIKTRGQQVTLRCSPISGHKSVSWYQQVLGQGPQFIFQYYEKEERGRGNFPDRFSARQFPNYSSELNVNALLLGDSALYLCASSLILASGELFFGEGSRLTVL.

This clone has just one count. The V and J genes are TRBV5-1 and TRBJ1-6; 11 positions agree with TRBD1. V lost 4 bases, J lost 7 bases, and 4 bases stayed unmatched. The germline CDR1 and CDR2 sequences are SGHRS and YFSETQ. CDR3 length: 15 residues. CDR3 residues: CASSRGQGANSPLHF. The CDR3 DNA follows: TGCGCCAGCAGCCGTGGACAGGGGGCAAATTCACCCCTCCACTTT.

CDR3 sequence (DNA): TGTGCCAGTAGTACCTCAGGGGACCCTGGAAACACCATATATTTT. It encodes CASSTSGDPGNTIYF. The chain uses TRBV19 and TRBJ1-3, with D perhaps TRBD1 (6 bases). The CDR3 runs 15 residues. Germline V gene sequence: CDR1 LNHDA, CDR2 SQIVND (reference sequence). Between the trimmed V and J ends, which lost 4 bases and 2 bases, there was a span of 12 bases. Variable domain in full (rest from reference TRBV19 and TRBJ1-3): DGGITQSPKYLFRKEGQNVTLSCEQNLNHDAMYWYRQDPGQGLRLIYYSQIVNDFQKGDIAEGYSVSREKKESFPLTVTSAQKNPTAFYLCASSTSGDPGNTIYFGEGSWLTVV.

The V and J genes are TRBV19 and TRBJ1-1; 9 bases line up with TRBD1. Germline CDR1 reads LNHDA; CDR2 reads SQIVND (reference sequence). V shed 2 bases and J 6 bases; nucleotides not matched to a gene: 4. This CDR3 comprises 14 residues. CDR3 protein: CASSISGTGPEAFF. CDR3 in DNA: TGTGCCAGTAGTATATCTGGGACAGGGCCTGAAGCTTTCTTT.

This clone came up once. DNA for the CDR3: TGTGCCAGCAGTGCGAAGGGGCTGTTCGATGAGCAGTTCTTC. It specifies CASSAKGLFDEQFF. The chain joins TRBV6-4 to TRBJ2-1; tentatively, D is TRBD1 (5 bases). Trimming left V 4 bases short and J 8 bases short, with 15 bases between. Germline V gene sequence: CDR1 MRHNA, CDR2 SNTAGT. The CDR3 extends over 14 amino acids.

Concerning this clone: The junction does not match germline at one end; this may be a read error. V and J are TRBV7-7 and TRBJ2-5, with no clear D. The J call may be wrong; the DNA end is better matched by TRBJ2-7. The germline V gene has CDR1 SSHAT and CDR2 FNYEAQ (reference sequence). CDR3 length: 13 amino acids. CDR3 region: CASSLRDSYEQYF. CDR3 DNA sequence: TGTGCTAGCAGCTTAAGGGACTCCTACGAGCAGTACTTC.

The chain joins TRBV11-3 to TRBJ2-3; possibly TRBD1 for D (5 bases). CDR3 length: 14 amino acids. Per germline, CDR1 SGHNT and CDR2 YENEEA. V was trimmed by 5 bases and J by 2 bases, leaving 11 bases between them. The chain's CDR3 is CASSAGAVTDTQYF. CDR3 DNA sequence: TGTGCCAGCAGCGCTGGGGCCGTCACAGATACGCAGTATTTT.

The CDR3 sequence is CAISARGQNYEQYF. CDR3 DNA sequence: TGTGCCATCAGTGCAAGGGGGCAGAACTACGAGCAGTACTTC. The chain carries TRBV10-3 and TRBJ2-7; 7 bases line up with TRBD1. Trimming removed 4 bases from V and 3 bases from J; junction bases left unmatched: 6. From germline, CDR1 is ENHRY and CDR2 SYGVKD. This CDR3 is built from 14 residues.

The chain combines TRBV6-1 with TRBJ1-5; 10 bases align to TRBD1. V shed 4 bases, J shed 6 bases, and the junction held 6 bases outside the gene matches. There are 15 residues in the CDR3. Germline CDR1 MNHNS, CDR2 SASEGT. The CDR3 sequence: CASSVQTGGGQPQHF. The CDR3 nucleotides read TGTGCCAGCAGTGTCCAGACAGGGGGCGGTCAGCCCCAGCATTTT.

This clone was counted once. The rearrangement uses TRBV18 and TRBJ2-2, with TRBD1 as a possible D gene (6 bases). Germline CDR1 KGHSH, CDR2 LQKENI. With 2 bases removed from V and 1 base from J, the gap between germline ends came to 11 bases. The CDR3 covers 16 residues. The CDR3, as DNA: TGTGCCAGCTCACCATGGGGACAAGAGAACACCGGGGAGCTGTTTTTT. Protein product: CASSPWGQENTGELFF.